Described below is a single T cell receptor beta chain sequence and its context. The source of the sample is a study of shared clonotypes between healthy human individuals. Produced via immunoSEQ multiplex PCR; TCRdb's table is partial and in-frame only. The sample yields roughly 1.5 million clones, 98% seen once. V was pared by 5 bases and J by 4 bases, with 12 bases between. This CDR3 contains 14 residues. Germline V gene lookup returns CDR1 MDHEN and CDR2 SYDVKM. The sample was naive CD4+ T cells sorted from blood. This sample's subset: CD45RA+ positively selected. The chain is built from TRBV28 and TRBJ2-1; no definite D call. The source is a man aged 25-45 years in good health. In DNA form, the CDR3 reads TGTGCCAGCAGTATAGCCGTGGGATACAATGAGCAGTTCTTC. Its protein is CASSIAVGYNEQFF.